This TCR delta chain was sequenced during a study of Vδ1+ human thymocytes. The germline CDR1 and CDR2 sequences are TSWWSYY and QGS. Trimming cost V 1 base and J 0 bases; bases outside gene matches: 12. The CDR3 is 19 amino acids. Extracted RNA was reverse transcribed into cDNA. CDR3 amplicons came from multiplex PCR with pooled V-gene forward and constant-region reverse primers. TCRdb re-called the multiplex PCR reads with CATT. The sample holds 80,000 or so delta-chain clones, around 30% seen once. This clone turned up a few times. No antigen is known for it. Thymocytes were sorted as CD3+ TCRVdelta1+ TCRVdelta2- after alphabeta T cell depletion. Purity of the sorted Vdelta1+ thymocytes ranged from roughly 97% to 99.6%. Study results and limitations: Thymic TRG and TRD repertoires appeared highly polyclonal, with Gaussian CDR3 length distributions. Many TRG clonotypes were shared between donors; TRD repertoires were essentially private. Unlike peripheral blood Vdelta1+ controls, thymic delta-chain sequences included about 20% Vdelta2 and few Vdelta3.

Material: Vdelta1+ gamma-delta thymocytes from the thymus. Regarding subset: FACS-sorted CD3+ TCRalphabeta- TCRVdelta1+ TCRVdelta2- thymocytes. The chain uses TRDV1 and TRDJ1; 9 bases match TRDD3. The TCR originated in a boy under two years old who had congenital heart surgery. CDR3 protein: CALGERLYWGTPYTDKLIF. DNA of the CDR3: TGTGCTCTTGGGGAACGTCTCTACTGGGGGACCCCGTACACCGATAAACTCATCTTT.